The 9 T cell receptor beta chains reported below all come from one sample, sequenced in a study of blood T cells in healthy people across ages. Combining a sample-barcoded 5' primer with a J-beta primer mix, a second PCR ran for roughly 7 to 11 cycles. TCRdb used MiXCR to reprocess the 5' RACE reads, holding one entry per CDR3 protein. Here the sample spans 1.5 million to 2 million distinct CDR3 sequences, roughly 49% being singletons. The material sequenced was blood. These receptors were taken from a middle-aged woman in good health.

This clonotype appeared a few times. V is TRBV20-1 and J is TRBJ2-5; a weak D match, TRBD2 (5 bases). Germline lookup yields CDR1 DFQATT and CDR2 SNEGSKA (reference sequence). There are 15 residues in the CDR3. V was cut by 2 bases and J by 4 bases, with 17 bases left in between. The CDR3: CSARLTPGRGETQYF. CDR3 bases: TGCAGTGCTAGACTGACGCCGGGGAGAGGAGAGACCCAGTACTTC.

This clonotype was observed a few times. The J gene is TRBJ2-3, the V gene TRBV6-1; 8 bases map to TRBD2. The J segment lost 1 base and the V segment lost 8 bases, leaving 17 bases of the junction unmatched. The CDR3 sequence is 18 residues long. CDR1 is MNHNS and CDR2 is SASEGT in the germline V gene. CDR3 sequence reads: CASQTYERGRVGTDTQYF. CDR3 DNA sequence: TGTGCCAGCCAGACTTACGAGCGGGGGCGGGTCGGCACAGATACGCAGTATTTT.

The rearrangement links TRBV20-1 to TRBJ2-4, with D possibly called TRBD1 or TRBD2 (5 bases each). Trimming cost V 0 bases and J 13 bases, with 13 bases left between them. The germline V gene has CDR1 DFQATT and CDR2 SNEGSKA (reference sequence). The CDR3 covers 12 residues. CDR3 nucleotide sequence: TGCAGTGCTAGAGATGCTCCGGGACCCCAGTACTTC. Amino acid sequence: CSARDAPGPQYF.

The chain recombines TRBV6-5 with TRBJ2-3, with D possibly matching TRBD2 (6 bases). Germline loops: CDR1 MNHEY, CDR2 SVGAGI. The CDR3 covers 14 residues. V was shortened by 5 bases and J by 3 bases, with 12 bases between the two germline ends. The DNA of the CDR3 is TGTGCCAGCAGTCCCCGACTAGAAACAGATACGCAGTATTTT. It is translated as CASSPRLETDTQYF.

The chain links TRBV10-3 to TRBJ1-1; 7 bases are a match to TRBD1. With V trimmed by 6 bases and J by 6 bases, 4 bases remained unmatched. Germline V gene lookup returns CDR1 ENHRY and CDR2 SYGVKD. The CDR3 is made up of 12 amino acids. This CDR3 is CAIRDRVSEAFF. The CDR3, as DNA: TGTGCCATCAGAGACAGGGTCTCTGAAGCTTTCTTT.

The J gene is TRBJ1-4, the V gene TRBV4-3; D ambiguous. This CDR3 is 14 amino acids long. Germline assignment: CDR1 LGHNA and CDR2 YSLEER. With 0 bases removed from V and 8 bases from J, the gap between germline ends came to 10 bases. CDR3 coding DNA: TGCGCCAGCAGCCAAGATCTGGGAGAAGAAAAACTGTTTTTT. This sequence encodes CASSQDLGEEKLFF.

This clonotype showed up just a few times. The chain is built from TRBV4-3 and TRBJ1-6; D remains unclear. The V end lost 0 bases, the J end lost 14 bases, and 14 bases lay between the germline ends. The CDR3 covers 14 residues. The germline gives CDR1 LGHNA, CDR2 YSLEER. Written as DNA, the CDR3 is TGCGCCAGCAGCCAAGATAGGGCTCCCTCAGCCCTCCACTTT. Translated, it gives CASSQDRAPSALHF.

This clonotype was detected a few times. The chain recombines TRBV6-5 with TRBJ2-5; no definite D call. Per germline, CDR1 MNHEY and CDR2 SVGAGI. V lost 5 bases and J lost 8, with 12 bases in between. There are 12 residues in the CDR3. The CDR3 sequence: CASSGYKGTQYF. In DNA, the CDR3 is TGTGCCAGCAGTGGCTACAAAGGCACCCAGTACTTC.

The rearrangement joins TRBV7-2 to TRBJ2-1; D is undetermined. The germline CDR1 and CDR2 sequences are SGHTA and FQGNSA. Trimming left V 7 bases short and J 6 bases short, with 13 bases between. There are 13 residues in the CDR3. CDR3 sequence (DNA): TGTGCCAGCACGACCCACAGCGCCAATGAGCAGTTCTTC. It specifies CASTTHSANEQFF.